This T cell receptor (beta chain) stems from a study of blood T cell repertoires in COVID-19. Seattle participants joined during active infection and were tracked over time. Produced via immunoSEQ multiplex PCR; TCRdb's table is partial and in-frame only. Of almost 250,000 clones listed, more than 75% are singletons. Germline lookup yields CDR1 LNHDA and CDR2 SQIVND (reference sequence). The junction had 5 bases not matched to a gene; V was cut back by 5 bases and J by 4 bases. The length of the CDR3 is 14 residues. The sample taken for sequencing was peripheral blood. The chain recombines TRBV19 with TRBJ1-2; 9 bases fit TRBD1. This sequence originates from a woman older than 75 with COVID-19, enrolled during active disease. This chain's CDR3 is CASSSTGQGYGYTF. CDR3 coding DNA: TGTGCCAGTAGTTCAACGGGACAGGGCTATGGCTACACCTTC. The full variable domain, completed using reference TRBV19 and TRBJ1-2, is DGGITQSPKYLFRKEGQNVTLSCEQNLNHDAMYWYRQDPGQGLRLIYYSQIVNDFQKGDIAEGYSVSREKKESFPLTVTSAQKNPTAFYLCASSSTGQGYGYTFGSGTRLTVV.